This note documents a single T cell receptor (beta chain) sequence. Its antigen is still unknown. The sample belongs to a study of CD4+ T cells in melanoma. The study, taken as a whole, reports: Neoantigen-specific CD4+ T cells in melanoma reportedly had diverse differentiation states. CD8+ T cell, macrophage and B cell function reportedly correlated with neoantigen-specific CD4+ T cells.

Trimming cost V 3 bases and J 12 bases; bases outside gene matches: 16. CDR3 length equals 16 residues. The germline V gene has CDR1 MNHEY and CDR2 SMNVEV (reference sequence). Some clones are missing from TCRdb's copy, which holds only in-frame ones; the method was immunoSEQ multiplex PCR. The data hold 9,500 to 13,000 clones, with 65% to 75% observed a single time. This clonotype was obtained from a human donor with melanoma. The chain joins TRBV27 to TRBJ2-7; TRBD2 matches 11 bases. Input material: cells from a culture (not recorded whether cultured in vitro). The CDR3 DNA reads as TGTGCCAGCAGTTTGCCACTAGCGGGGGTGGGTTCCGTTCTGTACTTC. Translating it yields CASSLPLAGVGSVLYF.